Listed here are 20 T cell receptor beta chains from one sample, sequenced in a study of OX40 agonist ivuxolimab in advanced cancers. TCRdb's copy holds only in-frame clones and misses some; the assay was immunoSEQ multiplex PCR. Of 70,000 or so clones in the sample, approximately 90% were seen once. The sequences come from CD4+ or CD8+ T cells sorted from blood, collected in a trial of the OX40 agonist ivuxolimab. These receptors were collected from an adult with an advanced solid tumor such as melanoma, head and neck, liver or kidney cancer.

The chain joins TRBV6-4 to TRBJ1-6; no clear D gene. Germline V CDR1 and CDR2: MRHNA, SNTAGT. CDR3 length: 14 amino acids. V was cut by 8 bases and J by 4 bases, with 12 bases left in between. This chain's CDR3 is CASPETYYNSPLHF. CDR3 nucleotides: TGTGCCAGCCCCGAGACCTATTATAATTCACCCCTCCACTTT.

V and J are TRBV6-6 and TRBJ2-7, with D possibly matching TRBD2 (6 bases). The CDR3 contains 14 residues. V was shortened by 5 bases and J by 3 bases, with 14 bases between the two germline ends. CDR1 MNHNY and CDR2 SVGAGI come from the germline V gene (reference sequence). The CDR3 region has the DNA TGTGCCAGCAGTCAACCCGGGACTGACTACGAGCAGTACTTC. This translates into CASSQPGTDYEQYF.

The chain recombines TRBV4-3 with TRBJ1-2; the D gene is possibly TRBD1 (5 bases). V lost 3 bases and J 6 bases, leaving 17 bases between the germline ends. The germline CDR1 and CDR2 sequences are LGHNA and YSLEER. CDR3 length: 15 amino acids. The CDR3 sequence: CASSHERGLADGYTF. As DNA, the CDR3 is TGCGCCAGCAGCCATGAGCGGGGCCTAGCGGATGGCTACACCTTC.

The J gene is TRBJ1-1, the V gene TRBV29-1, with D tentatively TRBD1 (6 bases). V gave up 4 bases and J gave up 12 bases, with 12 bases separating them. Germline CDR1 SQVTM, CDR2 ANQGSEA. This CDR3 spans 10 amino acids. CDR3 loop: CSVVDSQTFF. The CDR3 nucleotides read TGCAGCGTTGTGGACAGCCAAACTTTCTTT.

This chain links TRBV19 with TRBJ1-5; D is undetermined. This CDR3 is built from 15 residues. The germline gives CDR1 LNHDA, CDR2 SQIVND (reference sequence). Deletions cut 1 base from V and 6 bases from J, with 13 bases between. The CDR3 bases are TGTGCCAGTAGTATAGGAGGTGGTATAACTCAGCCCCAGCATTTT. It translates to CASSIGGGITQPQHF.

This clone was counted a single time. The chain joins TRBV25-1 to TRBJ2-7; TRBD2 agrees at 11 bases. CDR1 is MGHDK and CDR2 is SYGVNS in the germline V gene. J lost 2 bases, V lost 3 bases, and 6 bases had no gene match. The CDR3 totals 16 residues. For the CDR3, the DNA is TGTGCCAGCAGTGACCCCGGGACTAGCGGAACCTACGAGCAGTACTTC. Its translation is CASSDPGTSGTYEQYF.

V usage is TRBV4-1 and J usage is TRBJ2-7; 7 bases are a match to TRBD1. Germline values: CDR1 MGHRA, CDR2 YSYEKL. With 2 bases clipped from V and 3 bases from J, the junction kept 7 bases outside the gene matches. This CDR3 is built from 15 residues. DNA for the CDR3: TGCGCCAGCAGCCAATATTTCCGGGACAGCTACGAGCAGTACTTC. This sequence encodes CASSQYFRDSYEQYF.

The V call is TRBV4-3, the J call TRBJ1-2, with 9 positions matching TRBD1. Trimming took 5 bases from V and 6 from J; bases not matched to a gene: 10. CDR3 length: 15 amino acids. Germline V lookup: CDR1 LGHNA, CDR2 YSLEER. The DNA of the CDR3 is TGCGCCAGCAGCGAAAGTACAGGGGGCAGGGATGGCTACACCTTC. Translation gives CASSESTGGRDGYTF.

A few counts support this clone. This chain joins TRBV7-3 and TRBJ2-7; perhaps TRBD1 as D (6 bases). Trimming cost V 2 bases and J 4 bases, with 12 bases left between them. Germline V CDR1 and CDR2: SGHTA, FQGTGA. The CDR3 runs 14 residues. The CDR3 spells CASSLSGDQYEQYF. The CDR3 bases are TGTGCCAGCAGCTTATCAGGGGATCAGTACGAGCAGTACTTC. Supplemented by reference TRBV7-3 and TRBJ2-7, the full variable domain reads GAGVSQTPSNKVTEKGKYVELRCDPISGHTALYWYRQSLGQGPEFLIYFQGTGAADDSGLPNDRFFAVRPEGSVSTLKIQRTERGDSAVYLCASSLSGDQYEQYFGPGTRLTVT.

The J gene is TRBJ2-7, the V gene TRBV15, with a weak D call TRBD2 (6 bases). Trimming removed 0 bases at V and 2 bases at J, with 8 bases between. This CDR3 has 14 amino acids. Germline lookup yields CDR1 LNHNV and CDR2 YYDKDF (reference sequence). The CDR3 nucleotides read TGTGCCACCAGCAGAGATCCGGGGGCCTACGAGCAGTACTTC. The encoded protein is CATSRDPGAYEQYF.

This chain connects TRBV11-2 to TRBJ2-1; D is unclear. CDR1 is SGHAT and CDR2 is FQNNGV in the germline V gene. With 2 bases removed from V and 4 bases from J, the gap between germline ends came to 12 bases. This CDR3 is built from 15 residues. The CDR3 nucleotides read TGTGCCAGCAGCTTATTCCCTACCCCTTACAATGAGCAGTTCTTC. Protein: CASSLFPTPYNEQFF.

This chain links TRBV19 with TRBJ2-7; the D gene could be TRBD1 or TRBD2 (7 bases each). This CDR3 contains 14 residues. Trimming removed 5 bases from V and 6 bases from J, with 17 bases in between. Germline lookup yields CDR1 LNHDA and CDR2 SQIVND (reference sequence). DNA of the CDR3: TGTGCCAGTAGTCCGGGAGGACAGGTTCCCGAGCAGTACTTC. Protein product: CASSPGGQVPEQYF.

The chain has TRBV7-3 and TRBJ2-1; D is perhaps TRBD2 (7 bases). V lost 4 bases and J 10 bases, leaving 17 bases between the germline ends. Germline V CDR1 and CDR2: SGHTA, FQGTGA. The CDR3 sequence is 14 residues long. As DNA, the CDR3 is TGTGCCAGCAGCTCCCTGGGGGGGGCAGCGGAGCAGTTCTTC. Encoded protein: CASSSLGGAAEQFF.

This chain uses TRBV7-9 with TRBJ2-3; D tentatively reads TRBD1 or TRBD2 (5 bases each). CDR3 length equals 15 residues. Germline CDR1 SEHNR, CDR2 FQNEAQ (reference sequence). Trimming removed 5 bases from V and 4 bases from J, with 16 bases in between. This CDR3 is CASSPRDQKADTQYF. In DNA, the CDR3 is TGTGCCAGCAGCCCCCGGGACCAAAAGGCAGATACGCAGTATTTT.

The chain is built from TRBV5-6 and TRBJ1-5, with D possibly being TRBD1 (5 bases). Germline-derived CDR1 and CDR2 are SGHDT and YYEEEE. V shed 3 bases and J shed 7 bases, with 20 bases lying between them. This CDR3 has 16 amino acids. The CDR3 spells CASSYWGSRSSQPQHF. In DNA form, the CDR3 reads TGTGCCAGCAGCTATTGGGGCTCAAGGAGCAGCCAGCCCCAGCATTTT.

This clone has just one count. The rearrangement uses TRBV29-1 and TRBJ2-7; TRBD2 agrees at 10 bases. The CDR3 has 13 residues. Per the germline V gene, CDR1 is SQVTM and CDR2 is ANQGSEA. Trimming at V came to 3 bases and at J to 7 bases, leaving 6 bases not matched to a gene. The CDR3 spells CSVELAGVGEQYF. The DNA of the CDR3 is TGCAGCGTTGAGCTAGCGGGGGTGGGAGAGCAGTACTTC.

This CDR3 is CASSLQVADIQYF. The DNA of the CDR3 is TGTGCCAGTAGTTTACAGGTAGCGGACATTCAGTACTTC. The chain joins TRBV19 to TRBJ2-4, with TRBD2 as a possible D gene (6 bases). CDR3 length equals 13 residues. V lost 5 bases to trimming and J lost 8 bases, with 13 bases between them. CDR1 is LNHDA and CDR2 is SQIVND in the germline V gene (reference sequence).

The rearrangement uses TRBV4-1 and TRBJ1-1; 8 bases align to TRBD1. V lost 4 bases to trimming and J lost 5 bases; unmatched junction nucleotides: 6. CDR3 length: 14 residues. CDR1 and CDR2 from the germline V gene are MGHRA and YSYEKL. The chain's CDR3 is CASSLGTGGTEAFF. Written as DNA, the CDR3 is TGCGCCAGCAGCCTAGGGACAGGCGGAACTGAAGCTTTCTTT.

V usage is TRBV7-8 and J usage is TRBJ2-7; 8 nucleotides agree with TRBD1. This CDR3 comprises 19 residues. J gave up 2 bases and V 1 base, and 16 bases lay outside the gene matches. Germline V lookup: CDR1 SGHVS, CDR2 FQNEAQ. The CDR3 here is CASSLVFIIRTGLAYEQYF. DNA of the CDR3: TGTGCCAGCAGCTTAGTCTTTATTATTAGGACAGGGTTGGCCTACGAGCAGTACTTC.

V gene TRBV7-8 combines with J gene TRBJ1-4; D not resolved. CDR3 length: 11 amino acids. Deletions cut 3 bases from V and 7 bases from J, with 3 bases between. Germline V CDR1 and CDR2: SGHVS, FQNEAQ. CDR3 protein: CASSFGEKLFF. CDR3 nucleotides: TGTGCCAGCAGCTTTGGTGAAAAACTGTTTTTT.